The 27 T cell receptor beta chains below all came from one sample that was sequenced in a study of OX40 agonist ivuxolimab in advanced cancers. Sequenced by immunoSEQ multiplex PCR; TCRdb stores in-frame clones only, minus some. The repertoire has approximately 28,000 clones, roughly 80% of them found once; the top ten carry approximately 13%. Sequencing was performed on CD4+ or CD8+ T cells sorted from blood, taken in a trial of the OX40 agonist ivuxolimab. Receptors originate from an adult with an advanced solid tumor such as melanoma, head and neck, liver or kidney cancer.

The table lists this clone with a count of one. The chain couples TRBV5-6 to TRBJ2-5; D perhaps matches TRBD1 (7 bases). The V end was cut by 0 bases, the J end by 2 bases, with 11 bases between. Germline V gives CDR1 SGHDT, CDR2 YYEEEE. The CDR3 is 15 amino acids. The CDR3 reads CASSLEGAGQETQYF. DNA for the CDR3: TGTGCCAGCAGCTTGGAGGGGGCGGGACAAGAGACCCAGTACTTC. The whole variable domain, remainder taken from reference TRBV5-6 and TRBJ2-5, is DAGVTQSPTHLIKTRGQQVTLRCSPKSGHDTVSWYQQALGQGPQFIFQYYEEEERQRGNFPDRFSGHQFPNYSSELNVNALLLGDSALYLCASSLEGAGQETQYFGPGTRLLVL.

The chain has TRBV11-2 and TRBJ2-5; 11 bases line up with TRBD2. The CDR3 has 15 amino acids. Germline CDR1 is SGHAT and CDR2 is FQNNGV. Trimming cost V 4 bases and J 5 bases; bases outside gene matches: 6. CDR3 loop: CASSWISGGAETQYF. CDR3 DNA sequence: TGTGCCAGCAGCTGGATTAGCGGGGGGGCGGAGACCCAGTACTTC.

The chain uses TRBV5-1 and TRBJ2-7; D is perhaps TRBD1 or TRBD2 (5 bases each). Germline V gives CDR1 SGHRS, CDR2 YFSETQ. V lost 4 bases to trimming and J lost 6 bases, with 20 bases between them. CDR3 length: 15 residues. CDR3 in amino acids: CASSPTRQSGGEQYF. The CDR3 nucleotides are TGCGCCAGCAGCCCTACTAGACAGAGTGGGGGCGAGCAGTACTTC. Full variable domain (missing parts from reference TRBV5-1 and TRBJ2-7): KAGVTQTPRYLIKTRGQQVTLSCSPISGHRSVSWYQQTPGQGLQFLFEYFSETQRNKGNFPGRFSGRQFSNSRSEMNVSTLELGDSALYLCASSPTRQSGGEQYFGPGTRLTVT.

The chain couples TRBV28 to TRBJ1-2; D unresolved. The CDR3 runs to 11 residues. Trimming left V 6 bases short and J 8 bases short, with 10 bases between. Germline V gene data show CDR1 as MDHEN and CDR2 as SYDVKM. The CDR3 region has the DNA TGTGCCAGCAGCAACGTAAGGGGCTACACCTTC. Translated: CASSNVRGYTF.

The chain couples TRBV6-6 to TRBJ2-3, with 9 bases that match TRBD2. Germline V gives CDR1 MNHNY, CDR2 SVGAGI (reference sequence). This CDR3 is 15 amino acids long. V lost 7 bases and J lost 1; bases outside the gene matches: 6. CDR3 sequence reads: CASTHERGGTDTQYF. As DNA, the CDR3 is TGTGCCAGCACTCATGAGCGGGGGGGCACAGATACGCAGTATTTT.

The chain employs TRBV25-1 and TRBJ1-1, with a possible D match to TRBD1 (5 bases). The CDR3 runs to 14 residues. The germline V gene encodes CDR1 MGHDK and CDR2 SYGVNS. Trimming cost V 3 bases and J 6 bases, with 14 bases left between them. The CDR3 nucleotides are TGTGCCAGCAGTGATCCGGGGGGTTCGGCTGAAGCTTTCTTT. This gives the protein CASSDPGGSAEAFF.

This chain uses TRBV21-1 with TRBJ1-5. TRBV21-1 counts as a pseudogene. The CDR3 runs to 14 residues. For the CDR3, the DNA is TGTGCCAGCAGCGGGGGGCAGTTCCATCAGCCCCAGCATTTT. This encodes CASSGGQFHQPQHF.

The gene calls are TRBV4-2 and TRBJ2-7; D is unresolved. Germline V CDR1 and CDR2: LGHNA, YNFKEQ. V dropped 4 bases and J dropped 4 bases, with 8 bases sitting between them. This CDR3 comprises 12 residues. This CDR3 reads CASSRRIYEQYF. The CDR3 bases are TGTGCCAGCAGCCGCCGGATATACGAGCAGTACTTC.

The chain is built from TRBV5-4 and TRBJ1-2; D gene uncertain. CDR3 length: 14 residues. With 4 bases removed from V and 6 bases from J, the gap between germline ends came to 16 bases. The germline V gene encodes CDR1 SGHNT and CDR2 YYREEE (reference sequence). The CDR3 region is CASSPIISGNGYTF. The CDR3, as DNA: TGTGCCAGCAGCCCGATAATCAGCGGAAATGGCTACACCTTC.

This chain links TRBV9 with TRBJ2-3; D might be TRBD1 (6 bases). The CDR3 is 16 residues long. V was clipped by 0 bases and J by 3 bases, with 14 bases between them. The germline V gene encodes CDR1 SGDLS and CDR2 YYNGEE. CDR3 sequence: CASSVVEGEKTDTQYF. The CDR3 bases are TGTGCCAGCAGCGTAGTAGAGGGGGAGAAGACAGATACGCAGTATTTT. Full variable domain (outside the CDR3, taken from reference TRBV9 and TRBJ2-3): DSGVTQTPKHLITATGQRVTLRCSPRSGDLSVYWYQQSLDQGLQFLIQYYNGEERAKGNILERFSAQQFPDLHSELNLSSLELGDSALYFCASSVVEGEKTDTQYFGPGTRLTVL.

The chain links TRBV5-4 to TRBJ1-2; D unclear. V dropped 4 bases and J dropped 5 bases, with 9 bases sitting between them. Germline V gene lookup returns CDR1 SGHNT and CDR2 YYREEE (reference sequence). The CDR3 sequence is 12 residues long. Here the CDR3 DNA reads TGTGCCAGCAGCGAGGGATCGTATGGCTACACCTTC. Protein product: CASSEGSYGYTF.

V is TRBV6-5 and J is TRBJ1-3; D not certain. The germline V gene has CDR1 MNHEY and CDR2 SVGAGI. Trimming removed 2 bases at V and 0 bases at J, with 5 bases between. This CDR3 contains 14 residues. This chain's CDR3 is CASSYGSSGNTIYF. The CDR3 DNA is TGTGCCAGCAGTTACGGCAGCTCTGGAAACACCATATATTTT.

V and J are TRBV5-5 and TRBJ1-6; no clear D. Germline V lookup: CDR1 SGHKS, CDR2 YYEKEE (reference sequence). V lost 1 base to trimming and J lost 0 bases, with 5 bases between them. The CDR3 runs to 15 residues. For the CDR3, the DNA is TGTGCCAGCAGCTTGATTAGCTCCTATAATTCACCCCTCCACTTT. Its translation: CASSLISSYNSPLHF.

CDR3 protein: CASSMGGPSRDYGYTF. Here the CDR3 DNA reads TGTGCCAGTAGTATGGGGGGCCCCTCGAGGGACTATGGCTACACCTTC. The chain combines TRBV19 with TRBJ1-2, with D perhaps TRBD1 (6 bases). This CDR3 has 16 amino acids. The germline CDR1 and CDR2 sequences are LNHDA and SQIVND (reference sequence). Trimming removed 3 bases from V and 3 bases from J, with 17 bases in between.

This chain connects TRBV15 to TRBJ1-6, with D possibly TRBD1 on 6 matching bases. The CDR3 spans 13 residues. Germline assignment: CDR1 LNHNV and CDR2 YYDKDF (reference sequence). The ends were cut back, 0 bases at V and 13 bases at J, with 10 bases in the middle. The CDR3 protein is CATSRDTGNPLHF. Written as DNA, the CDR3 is TGTGCCACCAGCAGAGATACAGGGAATCCCCTCCACTTT. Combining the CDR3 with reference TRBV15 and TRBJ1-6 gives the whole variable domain DAMVIQNPRYQVTQFGKPVTLSCSQTLNHNVMYWYQQKSSQAPKLLFHYYDKDFNNEADTPDNFQSRRPNTSFCFLDIRSPGLGDTAMYLCATSRDTGNPLHFGNGTRLTVT.

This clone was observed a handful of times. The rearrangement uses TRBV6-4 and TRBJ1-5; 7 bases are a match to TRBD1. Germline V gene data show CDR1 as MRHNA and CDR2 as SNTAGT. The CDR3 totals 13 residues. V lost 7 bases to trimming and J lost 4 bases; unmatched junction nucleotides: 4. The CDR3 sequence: CASMPGGNQPQHF. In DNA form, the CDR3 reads TGTGCCAGCATGCCAGGGGGAAATCAGCCCCAGCATTTT.

CDR3 in DNA: TGCGCCAGCAGCTTTAGCGGGGGATTTGGTGATACGCAGTATTTT. Its translation: CASSFSGGFGDTQYF. The V gene is TRBV5-1, the J gene TRBJ2-3, with TRBD2 matching over 9 bases. Germline V CDR1 and CDR2: SGHRS, YFSETQ. V lost 2 bases, J lost 6 bases, and 7 bases stayed unmatched. The CDR3 is made up of 15 amino acids.

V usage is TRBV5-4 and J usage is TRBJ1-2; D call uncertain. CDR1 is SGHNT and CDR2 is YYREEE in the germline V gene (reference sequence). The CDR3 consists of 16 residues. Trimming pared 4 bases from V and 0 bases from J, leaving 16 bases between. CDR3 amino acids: CASSPPYRRTNYGYTF. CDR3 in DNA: TGTGCCAGCAGCCCACCTTACAGACGGACTAACTATGGCTACACCTTC.

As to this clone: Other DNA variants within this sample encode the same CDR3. As DNA, the CDR3 is TGTGCCAGCAGTGTATCCAGGGAAGAGACCCAGTACTTC. Amino acids: CASSVSREETQYF. The rearrangement links TRBV6-1 to TRBJ2-5, with a tentative D call TRBD1 (5 bases). In germline, CDR1 is MNHNS, CDR2 SASEGT. The CDR3 is 13 amino acids. Trimming left V 4 bases short and J 3 bases short, with 9 bases between.

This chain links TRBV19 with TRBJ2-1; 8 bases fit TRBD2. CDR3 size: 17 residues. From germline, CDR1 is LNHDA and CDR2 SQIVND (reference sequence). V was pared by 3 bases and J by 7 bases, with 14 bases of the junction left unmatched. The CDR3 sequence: CASSMGIGPSGRNEQFF. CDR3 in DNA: TGTGCCAGTAGTATGGGGATTGGTCCTAGCGGGCGAAATGAGCAGTTCTTC. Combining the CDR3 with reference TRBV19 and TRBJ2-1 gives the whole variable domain DGGITQSPKYLFRKEGQNVTLSCEQNLNHDAMYWYRQDPGQGLRLIYYSQIVNDFQKGDIAEGYSVSREKKESFPLTVTSAQKNPTAFYLCASSMGIGPSGRNEQFFGPGTRLTVL.

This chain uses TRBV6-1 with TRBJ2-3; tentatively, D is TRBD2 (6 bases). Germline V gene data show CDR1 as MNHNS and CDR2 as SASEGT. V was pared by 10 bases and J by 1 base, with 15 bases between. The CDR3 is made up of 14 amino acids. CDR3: CAIKRRGGTDTQYF. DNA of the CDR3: TGTGCCATCAAAAGGAGGGGTGGCACAGATACGCAGTATTTT.

The CDR3 DNA is TGTGCCAGTAGTACCAGCTACTTGAACACTGAAGCTTTCTTT. Encoded protein: CASSTSYLNTEAFF. V is TRBV19 and J is TRBJ1-1; D is undetermined. V lost 4 bases and J 0 bases, leaving 9 bases between the germline ends. The germline V gene has CDR1 LNHDA and CDR2 SQIVND (reference sequence). The CDR3 sequence is 14 residues long.

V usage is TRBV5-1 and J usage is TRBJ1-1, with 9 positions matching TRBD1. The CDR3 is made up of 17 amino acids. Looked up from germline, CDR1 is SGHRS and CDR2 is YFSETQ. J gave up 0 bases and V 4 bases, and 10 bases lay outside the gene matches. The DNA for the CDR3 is TGCGCCAGCAGCGCAATCCGGGACAGGGCGCTGAACACTGAAGCTTTCTTT. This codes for CASSAIRDRALNTEAFF.

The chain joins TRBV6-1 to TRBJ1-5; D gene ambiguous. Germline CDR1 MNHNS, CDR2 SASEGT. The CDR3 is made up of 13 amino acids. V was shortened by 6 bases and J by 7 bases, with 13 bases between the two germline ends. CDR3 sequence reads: CASSRIRDQPQHF. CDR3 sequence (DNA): TGTGCCAGCAGCCGAATACGCGACCAGCCCCAGCATTTT.

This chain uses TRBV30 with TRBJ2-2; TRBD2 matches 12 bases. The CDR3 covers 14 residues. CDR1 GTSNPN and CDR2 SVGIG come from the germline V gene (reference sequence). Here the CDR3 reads CARTSGALGGELFF. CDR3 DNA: TGTGCACGGACTAGCGGGGCTCTTGGTGGGGAGCTGTTTTTT.

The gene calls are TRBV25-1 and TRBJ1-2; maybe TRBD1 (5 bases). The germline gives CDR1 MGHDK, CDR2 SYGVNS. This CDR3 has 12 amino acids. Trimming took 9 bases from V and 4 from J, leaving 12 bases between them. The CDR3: CASRTSGYGYTF. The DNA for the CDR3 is TGTGCCAGTAGGACAAGCGGCTATGGCTACACCTTC.

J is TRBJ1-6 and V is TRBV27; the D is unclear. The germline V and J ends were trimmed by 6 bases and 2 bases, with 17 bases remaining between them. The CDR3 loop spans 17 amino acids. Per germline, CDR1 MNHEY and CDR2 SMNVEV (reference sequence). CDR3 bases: TGTGCCAGCAGAAAAAGGTTGGTCGGGACCTATAATTCACCCCTCCACTTT. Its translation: CASRKRLVGTYNSPLHF.